The TCR beta chain described here comes from a study of blood T cell repertoires in COVID-19. Looking at the study overall: COVID-19 samples collected from the United States, Italy and Spain covered acute and convalescent phases. T cells, B-cell-depleted T cells, or PBMCs supplied cDNA or gDNA.

In the original processing: Scientists estimated how many nucleated cells there were by amplifying reference gene primers. Only in-frame clones appear in the TCRdb table, and some are missing; sequencing was by immunoSEQ multiplex PCR. V, J and clone size derive from that table, while D and trimming were established from the DNA sequence. This table has under 150,000 clones, about 89% appearing once. Germline CDR1 and CDR2: LGHDT and YNNKEL (reference sequence). CDR3 length: 17 residues. V trimming: 0 bases; J trimming: 0 bases; junction bases outside the gene matches: 2. The sequenced sample was peripheral blood. The clonotype was recovered from a man aged 45-65 years with active or convalescent COVID-19. V gene TRBV3-1 (or the pseudogene TRBV3-2) combines with J gene TRBJ2-1; TRBD2 matches 10 bases. CDR3 sequence: CASSQDSSGGSYNEQFF. The CDR3 DNA sequence: TGTGCCAGCAGCCAAGATTCTAGCGGGGGCTCCTACAATGAGCAGTTCTTC.